This T cell receptor beta chain was captured by sequencing in a study of blood T cell repertoires in COVID-19. Study information: The United States, Italy and Spain supplied acute and convalescent COVID-19 samples.

From germline, CDR1 is SGHDT and CDR2 YYEEEE. V shed 4 bases and J 5 bases; nucleotides not matched to a gene: 11. There are 16 residues in the CDR3. Study processing details: How many nucleated cells were present was estimated from reference gene primer amplification. Only in-frame clones appear in the TCRdb table, and some are missing; sequencing was by immunoSEQ multiplex PCR. That table supplies the V and J calls and clone size; D and trimming were determined from the DNA. The data hold roughly 300,000 clones, with approximately 81% observed a single time. The sample comprised PBMCs or T cells enriched from blood (not recorded which). The TCR comes from a woman between 50 and 59 years old who had recovered from COVID-19. This sequence joins TRBV5-6 and TRBJ2-1; 8 bases are shared with TRBD2. The CDR3 loop is CASSQSPSGRNNEQFF. CDR3 bases: TGTGCCAGCAGCCAGTCCCCTAGCGGGCGAAACAATGAGCAGTTCTTC. The full variable domain, in which reference TRBV5-6 and TRBJ2-1 provide the parts outside the CDR3, is DAGVTQSPTHLIKTRGQQVTLRCSPKSGHDTVSWYQQALGQGPQFIFQYYEEEERQRGNFPDRFSGHQFPNYSSELNVNALLLGDSALYLCASSQSPSGRNNEQFFGPGTRLTVL.